Below are 14 T cell receptor beta chains sequenced from a single sample in a study of T cell changes during pregnancy in multiple sclerosis. Libraries were prepared by immunoSEQ multiplex PCR; TCRdb keeps only in-frame clonotypes and omits some of them. This sample carries 85,000 to 130,000 clones, 91% of them seen once, and the ten largest clones take roughly 1.6%. Material: peripheral blood, obtained before pregnancy. These TCRs come from a female donor with multiple sclerosis, enrolled in a pregnancy study.

In DNA form, the CDR3 reads TGTGCCAGCAGTGTTACCTTACAGGCCTCCTTCACAGATACGCAGTATTTT. This sequence encodes CASSVTLQASFTDTQYF. This chain connects TRBV2 to TRBJ2-3; D may be TRBD1 (5 bases). The ends were cut back, 4 bases at V and 2 bases at J, with 19 bases in the middle. This CDR3 has 17 residues. Per the germline V gene, CDR1 is SNHLY and CDR2 is FYNNEI.

This clone came up once. This chain links TRBV7-9 with TRBJ2-7, with 9 bases identical to TRBD2. V dropped 1 base and J dropped 3; count of bases not matched to a gene: 1. Looked up from germline, CDR1 is SEHNR and CDR2 is FQNEAQ (reference sequence). The CDR3 has 14 amino acids. The CDR3, as DNA: TGTGCCAGCAGCTTAGAACTAGCGGGCTACGAGCAGTACTTC. Amino acids: CASSLELAGYEQYF.

This chain connects TRBV7-9 to TRBJ2-7; maybe TRBD1 (6 bases). CDR1 is SEHNR and CDR2 is FQNEAQ in the germline V gene (reference sequence). With 2 bases removed from V and 5 bases from J, the gap between germline ends came to 19 bases. The CDR3 totals 16 residues. Here the CDR3 DNA reads TGTGCCAGCAGCTTACCCCCGATGGTCCAGGGGAACGAGCAGTACTTC. This translates into CASSLPPMVQGNEQYF.

J is TRBJ2-7 and V is TRBV6-5; D may be TRBD1 (6 bases). The V end lost 1 base, the J end lost 2 bases, and 9 bases lay between the germline ends. Germline CDR1 is MNHEY and CDR2 is SVGAGI. The length of the CDR3 is 14 residues. CDR3 bases: TGTGCCAGCAGTTACTTCAGGGGAGCCTACGAGCAGTACTTC. Amino acid sequence: CASSYFRGAYEQYF.

The chain links TRBV7-8 to TRBJ2-5; 11 nucleotides agree with TRBD2. The CDR3 has 16 amino acids. V lost 5 bases and J lost 5; bases outside the gene matches: 10. CDR1 is SGHVS and CDR2 is FQNEAQ in the germline V gene. The CDR3 DNA reads TGTGCCAGCAGCGAACTAGCGGGAGTAGGGGGGGAGACCCAGTACTTC. Amino acid sequence: CASSELAGVGGETQYF. The full variable domain, its missing parts supplied by reference TRBV7-8 and TRBJ2-5, is GAGVSQSPRYKVAKRGQDVALRCDPISGHVSLFWYQQALGQGPEFLTYFQNEAQLDKSGLPSDRFFAERPEGSVSTLKIQRTQQEDSAVYLCASSELAGVGGETQYFGPGTRLLVL.

The V gene is TRBV28, the J gene TRBJ2-3; D uncertain. The CDR3 totals 14 residues. The germline V and J ends were trimmed by 4 bases and 3 bases, with 11 bases remaining between them. Per germline, CDR1 MDHEN and CDR2 SYDVKM. The CDR3: CASSSIVKTDTQYF. The CDR3 bases are TGTGCCAGCAGTTCTATCGTAAAAACAGATACGCAGTATTTT.

This chain joins TRBV5-4 and TRBJ1-2, with TRBD1 identical over 8 bases. Germline loops: CDR1 SGHNT, CDR2 YYREEE (reference sequence). The V and J ends lost 0 bases and 6 bases, in that order; junction bases with no gene match: 10. This CDR3 region has 16 residues. CDR3 loop: CASSLEGTGPRNGYTF. CDR3 nucleotides: TGTGCCAGCAGCTTGGAAGGGACAGGACCCAGGAATGGCTACACCTTC.

The V and J genes are TRBV4-3 and TRBJ1-2, with 7 positions matching TRBD1. Trimming cost V 4 bases and J 7 bases; bases outside gene matches: 6. The CDR3 totals 13 residues. Looked up from germline, CDR1 is LGHNA and CDR2 is YSLEER. In DNA form, the CDR3 reads TGCGCCAGCAGCCTTGACAGGGCGGGTGGCTACACCTTC. Its translation: CASSLDRAGGYTF.

CDR3 in amino acids: CASRDRIYGYTF. CDR3 coding DNA: TGTGCCAGCAGGGACAGGATCTATGGCTACACCTTC. V is TRBV27 and J is TRBJ1-2; 7 nucleotides match TRBD1. The CDR3 spans 12 residues. Germline CDR1 and CDR2: MNHEY and SMNVEV (reference sequence). V lost 6 bases and J lost 4; bases outside the gene matches: 2.

The CDR3 is CASSLRASGSYEQYF. CDR3 sequence (DNA): TGTGCCAGCAGCTTAAGGGCTAGCGGCTCCTACGAGCAGTACTTC. The V and J genes are TRBV7-9 and TRBJ2-7, with 7 nucleotides matching TRBD2. Losses at the gene ends were 2 bases for V and 0 bases for J; bases not matched to a gene: 4. The CDR3 has 15 amino acids. Germline-derived CDR1 and CDR2 are SEHNR and FQNEAQ (reference sequence).

The genes are TRBV27 and TRBJ2-7, with 9 bases identical to TRBD2. J gave up 3 bases and V 0 bases, and 9 bases lay outside the gene matches. The CDR3 is made up of 17 amino acids. CDR1 is MNHEY, CDR2 SMNVEV, per germline (reference sequence). CDR3 bases: TGTGCCAGCAGTTTATCAAGGGCGGGAGGGTCGATCTACGAGCAGTACTTC. Its translation: CASSLSRAGGSIYEQYF.

This chain uses TRBV19 with TRBJ1-6; D ambiguous. This CDR3 spans 16 amino acids. The V gene's germline CDR1 is LNHDA and CDR2 SQIVND (reference sequence). V shed 5 bases and J shed 0 bases, with 11 bases lying between them. The CDR3 protein is CASSALRSSYNSPLHF. As DNA, the CDR3 is TGTGCCAGTAGTGCCCTCCGGAGCTCCTATAATTCACCCCTCCACTTT.

The chain links TRBV27 to TRBJ2-5; D call uncertain. Trimming shortened V by 2 bases and J by 1 base, and 11 bases separated the two germline ends. Germline V gene lookup returns CDR1 MNHEY and CDR2 SMNVEV (reference sequence). CDR3 length equals 15 residues. CDR3 sequence: CASSLAAGLQETQYF. The CDR3 DNA follows: TGTGCCAGCAGTTTAGCAGCTGGGCTCCAAGAGACCCAGTACTTC.

V and J are TRBV5-6 and TRBJ2-7, with 7 bases identical to TRBD2. Trimming at V came to 2 bases and at J to 3 bases, leaving 2 bases not matched to a gene. Germline V gene data show CDR1 as SGHDT and CDR2 as YYEEEE. The CDR3 is made up of 13 amino acids. DNA for the CDR3: TGTGCCAGCAGCTTCGCGGGAGACTACGAGCAGTACTTC. Translation gives CASSFAGDYEQYF.